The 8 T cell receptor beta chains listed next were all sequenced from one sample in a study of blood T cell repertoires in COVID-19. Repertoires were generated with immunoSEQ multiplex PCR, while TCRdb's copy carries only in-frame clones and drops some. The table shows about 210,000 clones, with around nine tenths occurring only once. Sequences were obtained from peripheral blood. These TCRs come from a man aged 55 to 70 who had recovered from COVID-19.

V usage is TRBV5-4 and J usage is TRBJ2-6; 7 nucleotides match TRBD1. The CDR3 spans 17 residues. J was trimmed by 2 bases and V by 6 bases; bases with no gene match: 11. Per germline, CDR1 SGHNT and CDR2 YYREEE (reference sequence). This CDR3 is CASNPGQSTPGANVLTF. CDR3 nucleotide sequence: TGTGCCAGCAACCCGGGACAGAGCACCCCTGGGGCCAACGTCCTGACTTTC.

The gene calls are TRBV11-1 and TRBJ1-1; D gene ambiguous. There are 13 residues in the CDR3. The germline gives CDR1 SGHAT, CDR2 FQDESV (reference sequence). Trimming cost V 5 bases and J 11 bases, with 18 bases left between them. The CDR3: CASSREAQREAFF. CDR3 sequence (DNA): TGTGCCAGCAGCAGGGAGGCTCAAAGGGAGGCTTTCTTT.

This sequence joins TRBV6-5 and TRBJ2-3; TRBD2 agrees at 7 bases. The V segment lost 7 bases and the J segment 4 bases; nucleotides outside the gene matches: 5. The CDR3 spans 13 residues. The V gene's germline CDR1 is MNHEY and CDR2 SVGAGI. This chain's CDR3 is CASTAGVPDTQYF. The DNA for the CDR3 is TGTGCCAGCACGGCGGGAGTACCAGATACGCAGTATTTT.

CDR3 DNA: TGTGCCAGCAGCGGGGGAGGGCAGGCCCAAATGACAGATACGCAGTATTTT. This encodes CASSGGGQAQMTDTQYF. This rearrangement joins TRBV9 to TRBJ2-3; 7 bases agree with TRBD2. Germline CDR1 reads SGDLS; CDR2 reads YYNGEE. With V trimmed by 3 bases and J by 3 bases, 13 bases remained unmatched. The CDR3 length is 17 residues.

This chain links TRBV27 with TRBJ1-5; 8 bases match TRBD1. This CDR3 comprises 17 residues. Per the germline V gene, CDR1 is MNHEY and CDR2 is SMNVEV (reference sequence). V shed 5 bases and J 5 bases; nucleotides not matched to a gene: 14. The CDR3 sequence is CASSNQGQDVYDQPQHF. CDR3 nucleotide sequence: TGTGCCAGCAGTAATCAGGGACAGGATGTTTATGATCAGCCCCAGCATTTT.

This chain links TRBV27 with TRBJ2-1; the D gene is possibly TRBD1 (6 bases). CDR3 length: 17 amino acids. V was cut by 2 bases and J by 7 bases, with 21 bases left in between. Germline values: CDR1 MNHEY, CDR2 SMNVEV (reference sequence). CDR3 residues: CASSLGGAGGGRNEQFF. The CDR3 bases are TGTGCCAGCAGTTTAGGTGGGGCTGGGGGCGGTAGGAATGAGCAGTTCTTC.

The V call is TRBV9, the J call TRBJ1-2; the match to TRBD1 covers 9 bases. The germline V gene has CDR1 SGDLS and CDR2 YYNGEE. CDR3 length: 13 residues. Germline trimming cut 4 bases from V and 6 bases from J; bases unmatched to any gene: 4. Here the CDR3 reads CASSRTGDNGYTF. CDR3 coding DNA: TGTGCCAGCAGCCGGACAGGGGATAATGGCTACACCTTC.

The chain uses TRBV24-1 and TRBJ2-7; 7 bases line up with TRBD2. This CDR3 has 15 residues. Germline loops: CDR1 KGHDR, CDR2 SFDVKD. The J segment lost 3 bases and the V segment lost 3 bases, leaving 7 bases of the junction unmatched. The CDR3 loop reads CATSDGRTRDYEQYF. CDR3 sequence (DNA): TGTGCCACCAGTGATGGCCGGACTAGAGACTACGAGCAGTACTTC.